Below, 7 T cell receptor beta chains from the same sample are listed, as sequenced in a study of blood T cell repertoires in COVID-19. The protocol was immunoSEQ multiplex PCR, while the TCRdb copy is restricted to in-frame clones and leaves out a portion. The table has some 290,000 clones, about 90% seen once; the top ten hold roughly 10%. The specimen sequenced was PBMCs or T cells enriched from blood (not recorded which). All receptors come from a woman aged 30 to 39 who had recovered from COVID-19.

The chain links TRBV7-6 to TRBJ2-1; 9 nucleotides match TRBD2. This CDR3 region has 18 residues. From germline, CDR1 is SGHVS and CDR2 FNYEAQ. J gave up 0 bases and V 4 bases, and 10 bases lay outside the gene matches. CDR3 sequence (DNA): TGTGCCAGCAGCTCACCATTAAGCGGGGGGAGCTCCTACAATGAGCAGTTCTTC. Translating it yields CASSSPLSGGSSYNEQFF.

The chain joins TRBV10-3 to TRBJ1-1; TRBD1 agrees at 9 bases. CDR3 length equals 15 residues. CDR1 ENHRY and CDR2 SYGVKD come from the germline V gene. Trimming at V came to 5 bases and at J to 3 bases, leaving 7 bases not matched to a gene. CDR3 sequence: CAISFYRGRDTEAFF. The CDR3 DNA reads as TGTGCCATCAGTTTTTACAGGGGGCGCGACACTGAAGCTTTCTTT.

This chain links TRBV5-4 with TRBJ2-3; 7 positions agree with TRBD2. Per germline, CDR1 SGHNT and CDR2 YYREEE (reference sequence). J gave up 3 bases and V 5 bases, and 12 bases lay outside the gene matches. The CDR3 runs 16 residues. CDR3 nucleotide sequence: TGTGCCAGCAGGGACTTGCGAGCGGGGACGACAGATACGCAGTATTTT. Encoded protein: CASRDLRAGTTDTQYF.

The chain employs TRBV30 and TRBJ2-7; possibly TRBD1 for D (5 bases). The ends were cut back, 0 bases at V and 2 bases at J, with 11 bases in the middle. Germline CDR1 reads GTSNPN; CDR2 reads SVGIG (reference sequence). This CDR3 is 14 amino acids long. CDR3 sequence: CAWSVRSGPYEQYF. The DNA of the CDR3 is TGTGCCTGGAGTGTTCGATCAGGGCCCTACGAGCAGTACTTC.

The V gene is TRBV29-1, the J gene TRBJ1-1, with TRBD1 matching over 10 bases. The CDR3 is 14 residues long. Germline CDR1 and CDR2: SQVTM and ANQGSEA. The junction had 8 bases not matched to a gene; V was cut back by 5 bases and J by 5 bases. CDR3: CSVWEPGQGTEAFF. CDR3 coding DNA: TGCAGCGTTTGGGAACCGGGACAGGGGACTGAAGCTTTCTTT.

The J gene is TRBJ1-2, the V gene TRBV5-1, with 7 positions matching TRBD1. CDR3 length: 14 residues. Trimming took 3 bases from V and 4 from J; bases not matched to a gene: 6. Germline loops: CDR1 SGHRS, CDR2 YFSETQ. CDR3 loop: CASSSGTEGYGYTF. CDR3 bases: TGCGCCAGCAGCTCCGGGACAGAAGGCTATGGCTACACCTTC. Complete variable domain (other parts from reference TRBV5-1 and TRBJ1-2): KAGVTQTPRYLIKTRGQQVTLSCSPISGHRSVSWYQQTPGQGLQFLFEYFSETQRNKGNFPGRFSGRQFSNSRSEMNVSTLELGDSALYLCASSSGTEGYGYTFGSGTRLTVV.

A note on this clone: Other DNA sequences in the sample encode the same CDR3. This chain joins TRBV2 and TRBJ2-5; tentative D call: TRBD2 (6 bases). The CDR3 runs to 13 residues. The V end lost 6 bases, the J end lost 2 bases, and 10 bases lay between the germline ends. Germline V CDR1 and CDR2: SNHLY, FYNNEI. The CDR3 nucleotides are TGTGCCAGCAGGGGGACTGTACAAGAGACCCAGTACTTC. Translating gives CASRGTVQETQYF.